The T cell receptor beta chain under discussion was sequenced for a study of vaccination and CD4 T cells after COVID-19. Overall study context: The post-COVID sampling time was a median roughly 100 days after diagnosis, ranging from 35 to 161. Points from the study as a whole: Of the reactive clones in convalescent patients, a median about 85% showed up only post-vaccination.

This clonotype showed up just a few times. Its antigen remains unidentified. The Oncomine TCR Beta short-read assay sequenced DNA from cultured CD4+ T cells. Each CDR3 protein is one row after TCRdb ran MiXCR on the PCR reads. The top ten clones hold over 12% of a sample with some 14,000 distinct CDR3 sequences, around a fifth of them seen once. The CDR3 has 16 amino acids. V was pared by 0 bases and J by 2 bases, with 16 bases between. Germline V gene sequence: CDR1 DFQATT, CDR2 SNEGSKA (reference sequence). Noted treatment: roughly ten-day PBMC culture with coronavirus spike peptide pools or control peptides (ViraFEST assay). For ViraFEST, peptide pools expanded antigen-specific T cells, after which the TCRs were sequenced. At days 3 and 7, half the medium was exchanged for fresh IL-2 medium.

The receptor's source is a human donor with COVID-19. Sample: cultured CD4+ T cells from blood. The chain has TRBV20-1 and TRBJ1-1; D remains unclear. In DNA, the CDR3 is TGCAGTGCTAGAGATCTTAACCAAAGGAGAAACACTGAAGCTTTCTTT. Translation: CSARDLNQRRNTEAFF.